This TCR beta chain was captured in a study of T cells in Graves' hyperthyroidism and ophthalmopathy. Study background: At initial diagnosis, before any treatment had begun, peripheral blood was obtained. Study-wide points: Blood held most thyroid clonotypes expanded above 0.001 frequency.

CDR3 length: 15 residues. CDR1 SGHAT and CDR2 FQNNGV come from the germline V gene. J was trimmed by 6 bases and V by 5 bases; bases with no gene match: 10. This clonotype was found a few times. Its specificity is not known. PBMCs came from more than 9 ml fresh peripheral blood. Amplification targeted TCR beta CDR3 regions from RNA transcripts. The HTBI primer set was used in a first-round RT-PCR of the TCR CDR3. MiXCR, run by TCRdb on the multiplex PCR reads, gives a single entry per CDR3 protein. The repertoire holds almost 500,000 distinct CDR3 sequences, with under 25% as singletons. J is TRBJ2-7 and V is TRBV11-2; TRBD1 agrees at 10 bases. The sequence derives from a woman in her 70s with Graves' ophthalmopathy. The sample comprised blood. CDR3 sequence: CASSPPGTGVVEQYF. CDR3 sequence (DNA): TGTGCCAGCAGCCCCCCCGGGACAGGGGTAGTCGAGCAGTACTTC.